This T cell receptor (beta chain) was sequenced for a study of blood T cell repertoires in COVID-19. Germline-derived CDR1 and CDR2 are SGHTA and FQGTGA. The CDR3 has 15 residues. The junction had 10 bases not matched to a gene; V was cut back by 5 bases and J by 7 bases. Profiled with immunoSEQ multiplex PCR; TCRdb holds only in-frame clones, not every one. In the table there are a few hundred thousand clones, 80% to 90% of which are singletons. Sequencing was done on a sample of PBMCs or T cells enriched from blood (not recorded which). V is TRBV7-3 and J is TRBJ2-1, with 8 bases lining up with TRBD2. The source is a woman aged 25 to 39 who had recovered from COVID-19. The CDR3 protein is CASSDPRTSPNEQFF. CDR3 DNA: TGTGCCAGCAGCGACCCTAGGACTAGCCCGAATGAGCAGTTCTTC.